These 17 T cell receptor beta chains came from one sample sequenced in a study of post-analysis software for immune sequencing data. Study findings and constraints: Higher frequency in patients than in controls was seen for about five TRBV segments, with TRBV5-6, TRBV5-1 and TRBV20-1 among them.

No cognate antigen is known for these TCRs. Unique molecular identifiers were carried by the TCR beta cDNA libraries. One entry per CDR3 protein, called by TCRdb with MiXCR from the PCR reads. The sample shows about 500,000 distinct CDR3 sequences, under 55% of them seen only once. Sequences were obtained from blood. The receptors stem from a girl between 10 and 17 years old with multiple sclerosis.

The chain is built from TRBV15 and TRBJ2-5; the match to TRBD2 covers 15 bases. Trimming took 2 bases from V and 5 from J; bases not matched to a gene: 6. The CDR3 covers 17 residues. CDR1 LNHNV and CDR2 YYDKDF come from the germline V gene (reference sequence). This chain's CDR3 is CATSRKGLAGGWETQYF. The CDR3 coding sequence is TGTGCCACCAGCAGAAAGGGACTAGCGGGAGGATGGGAGACCCAGTACTTC.

This clonotype occurred a few times. V is TRBV12-3 or TRBV12-4 and J is TRBJ2-4; 8 positions match TRBD1. This CDR3 spans 13 amino acids. V trimming: 3 bases; J trimming: 8 bases; junction bases outside the gene matches: 3. The DNA of the CDR3 is TGTGCCAGCAGTTTGGTACAGGGGGACATTCAGTACTTC. Translating it yields CASSLVQGDIQYF.

This clonotype was recorded a few times. The gene calls are TRBV6-5 and TRBJ2-1; TRBD2 matches at 14 bases. Germline V lookup: CDR1 MNHEY, CDR2 SVGAGI. The junction had 12 bases not matched to a gene; V was cut back by 2 bases and J by 0 bases. This CDR3 is built from 21 residues. CDR3 amino acids: CASSYPLRLAGGPSSYNEQFF. CDR3 coding DNA: TGTGCCAGCAGTTACCCTCTTAGACTAGCGGGAGGGCCGAGCTCCTACAATGAGCAGTTCTTC.

Here the CDR3 reads CASSLYPHSGGTEAFF. In DNA form, the CDR3 reads TGTGCCAGCAGCTTATACCCACACTCAGGGGGCACTGAAGCTTTCTTT. V gene TRBV7-9 combines with J gene TRBJ1-1; 7 bases match TRBD1. Germline V gives CDR1 SEHNR, CDR2 FQNEAQ (reference sequence). Trimming removed 2 bases from V and 4 bases from J; junction bases left unmatched: 10. The CDR3 spans 16 residues.

This clonotype was observed a handful of times. The chain carries TRBV6-2 or TRBV6-3 and TRBJ1-1; D unclear. The CDR3 sequence is 14 residues long. Trimming left V 2 bases short and J 0 bases short, with 7 bases between. The germline V gene encodes CDR1 MNHEY and CDR2 SVGEGT. Here the CDR3 DNA reads TGTGCCAGCAGTTACACCGGCCTGAACACTGAAGCTTTCTTT. Amino acids: CASSYTGLNTEAFF.

V usage is TRBV12-3 or TRBV12-4 and J usage is TRBJ2-5; 8 nucleotides match TRBD1. The CDR3 runs to 14 residues. Unmatched junction bases numbered 3, after V lost 2 bases and J lost 4 bases. The CDR3 coding sequence is TGTGCCAGCAGTTTAACCCAGGGGGCAGAGACCCAGTACTTC. Residues: CASSLTQGAETQYF.

This clonotype was observed a handful of times. This rearrangement joins TRBV7-3 to TRBJ2-3; maybe TRBD2 (5 bases). Trimming removed 2 bases at V and 2 bases at J, with 8 bases between. The CDR3 runs to 14 residues. Germline CDR1 is SGHTA and CDR2 is FQGTGA. CDR3 loop: CASSLDLATDTQYF. In nucleotides, the CDR3 is TGTGCCAGCAGCTTAGATCTAGCCACAGATACGCAGTATTTT.

This clonotype was seen only once. This rearrangement joins TRBV12-3 or TRBV12-4 to TRBJ2-3; D uncertain. Trimming left V 4 bases short and J 0 bases short, with 11 bases between. The length of the CDR3 is 15 residues. The CDR3 region is CASSSESLSTDTQYF. In nucleotides, the CDR3 is TGTGCCAGCAGTTCAGAGTCTCTCAGCACAGATACGCAGTATTTT.

This chain connects TRBV28 to TRBJ2-5, with a weak D call TRBD2 (6 bases). This CDR3 is 13 amino acids long. The germline V and J ends were trimmed by 6 bases and 3 bases, with 11 bases remaining between them. Germline CDR1 and CDR2: MDHEN and SYDVKM. The CDR3 coding sequence is TGTGCCAGCAGGGGAGGAGGAGAAGAGACCCAGTACTTC. It encodes CASRGGGEETQYF.

V is TRBV7-2 and J is TRBJ2-4; D uncertain. The J call may not be correct, given that the DNA end is closer to TRBJ2-7. CDR1 is SGHTA, CDR2 FQGNSA, per germline. The CDR3 runs 14 residues. The CDR3 nucleotides read TGTGCCAGCAGCTTAGGAGGAGCCTCCTACGAGCAGTACGTC. Amino acids: CASSLGGASYEQYV.

This clonotype was counted between two and nine times. This chain connects TRBV11-2 to TRBJ1-1; no clear D gene. Trimming pared 5 bases from V and 1 base from J, leaving 20 bases between. The CDR3 has 17 residues. Germline V gene lookup returns CDR1 SGHAT and CDR2 FQNNGV. The CDR3 reads CASSPIRGFRSNTEAFF. In DNA, the CDR3 is TGTGCCAGCAGCCCAATTCGAGGGTTTCGGTCGAACACTGAAGCTTTCTTT.

This clonotype was detected ten times or more. The chain recombines TRBV7-6 with TRBJ2-1; 7 bases match TRBD1. CDR1 and CDR2 (germline): SGHVS, FNYEAQ. The CDR3 runs to 19 residues. The junction had 16 bases not matched to a gene; V was cut back by 5 bases and J by 0 bases. CDR3 residues: CASSPLRDSYKSSYNEQFF. The CDR3 DNA reads as TGTGCCAGCAGCCCACTCCGGGACAGTTATAAGAGCTCCTACAATGAGCAGTTCTTC.

The rearrangement links TRBV5-1 to TRBJ2-3; D is uncertain. Trimming stripped 0 bases from V and 4 bases from J, with 9 bases between. The CDR3 has 14 residues. Germline V lookup: CDR1 SGHRS, CDR2 YFSETQ. CDR3 in DNA: TGCGCCAGCAGCTTGGATTCTTTAGCAGATACGCAGTATTTT. Translated, it gives CASSLDSLADTQYF.

The chain's CDR3 is CASSLTGGANYGYTF. CDR3 bases: TGTGCCAGCAGCTTAACAGGGGGCGCCAACTATGGCTACACCTTC. The chain employs TRBV7-2 and TRBJ1-2; 9 nucleotides align to TRBD1. The CDR3 sequence is 15 residues long. CDR1 SGHTA and CDR2 FQGNSA come from the germline V gene. The V segment lost 2 bases and the J segment 2 bases; nucleotides outside the gene matches: 3.

This clonotype was detected only a few times. The V gene is TRBV20-1, the J gene TRBJ2-4; D might be TRBD1 (5 bases). The DNA end is more similar to TRBJ2-7, so the J call may be wrong. This CDR3 has 15 amino acids. Germline CDR1 reads DFQATT; CDR2 reads SNEGSKA (reference sequence). Here the CDR3 reads CSARDGAGPPYEQYF. DNA for the CDR3: TGCAGTGCTAGAGATGGGGCAGGGCCACCCTACGAGCAGTACTTC.

Concerning this clonotype itself: Sequence at one end of the junction differs from germline and may be a read error. The J gene is TRBJ2-1, the V gene TRBV11-2, with D uncertain. Germline V gene sequence: CDR1 SGHAT, CDR2 FQNNGV. The CDR3 has 16 residues. Here the CDR3 reads CASSLVGDISYNERFF. The CDR3 DNA is TGTGCCAGCAGCTTAGTGGGCGATATCTCCTACAATGAGCGGTTCTTC.

A few counts support this clonotype. The J gene is TRBJ2-1, the V gene TRBV6-1; 12 bases map to TRBD2. V shed 1 base and J 8 bases; nucleotides not matched to a gene: 3. This CDR3 is 15 amino acids long. Germline V gene sequence: CDR1 MNHNS, CDR2 SASEGT. CDR3 sequence (DNA): TGTGCCAGCAGTGAAGGCCTAGCGGGAGGGGATGAGCAGTTCTTC. Its translation: CASSEGLAGGDEQFF.